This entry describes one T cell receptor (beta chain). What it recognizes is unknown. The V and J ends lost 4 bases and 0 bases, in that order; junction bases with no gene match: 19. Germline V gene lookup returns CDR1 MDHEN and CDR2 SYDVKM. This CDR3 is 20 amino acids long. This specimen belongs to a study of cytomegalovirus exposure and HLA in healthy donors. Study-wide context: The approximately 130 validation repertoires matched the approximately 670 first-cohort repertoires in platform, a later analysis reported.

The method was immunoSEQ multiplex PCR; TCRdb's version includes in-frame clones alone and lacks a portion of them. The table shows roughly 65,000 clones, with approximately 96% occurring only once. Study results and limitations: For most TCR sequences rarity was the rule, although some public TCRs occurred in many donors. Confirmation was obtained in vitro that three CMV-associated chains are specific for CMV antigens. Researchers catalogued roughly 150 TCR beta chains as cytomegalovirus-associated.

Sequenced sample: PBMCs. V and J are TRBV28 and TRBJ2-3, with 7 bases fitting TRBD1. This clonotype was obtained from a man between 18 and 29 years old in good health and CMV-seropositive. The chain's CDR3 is CASSSYDQTGMDSSTDTQYF. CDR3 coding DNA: TGTGCCAGCAGTTCATATGACCAGACAGGGATGGATTCTAGCACAGATACGCAGTATTTT. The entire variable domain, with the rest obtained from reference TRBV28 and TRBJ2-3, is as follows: DVKVTQSSRYLVKRTGEKVFLECVQDMDHENMFWYRQDPGLGLRLIYFSYDVKMKEKGDIPEGYSVSREKKERFSLILESASTNQTSMYLCASSSYDQTGMDSSTDTQYFGPGTRLTVL.